This TCR beta chain was recorded in a study of long-term antiretroviral therapy in people with HIV (dated by TCRdb to 2021 to 2024). Concerning the study at large: Collection of the earliest samples took place about a decade ahead of the 2015 WHO recommendation for immediate ART, at a time when ART was typically delayed until CD4 counts fell. About 40% of the 30 participants with HIV were female. A total of around 200 cryopreserved PBMC samples were contributed to the cohort by 30 adults with confirmed HIV infection, with samples collected serially over a mean of 6 years (range 1-12). A retrospective serial study tested whether changes in peripheral blood TRB repertoire composition and diversity were associated with ART initiation and durable HIV suppression. No cross-contamination during QIAcube processing was seen in test extractions of a monoclonal T-cell line run alongside around 30 polyclonal samples.

Overall study results and their limits: Narrower CDR3 length ranges were observed in HIV repertoires than in controls, and an antigen-experienced repertoire with only a slight naive shift after ART was suggested by the network structure. Because PBMC availability was limited, only the TCR beta chain was sequenced, with no alpha chain pairing. Unsorted PBMC were profiled instead of sorted CD4+ and CD8+ T cells because pre-ART samples had limited cell numbers. Inferences about post-ART repertoire changes are limited because no data were available on ART adherence, viral resistance or therapy changes. At every time point, the repertoire was dominated by expanded TRB clones first identified before ART initiation, although this dominance fluctuated and, in many PLHIV, declined after ART. The samples were dated from about 2004 to 2017, and the ART regimens that were used may be less effective than current ART regimens. Starting ART was linked to a significant rise in TRB diversity, yet even with long-term ART the diversity remained significantly lower than in transplant donor controls.

Inclusion was restricted to participants for whom at least one PBMC sample before ART initiation and at least two post-ART samples were available. All participants with HIV were treated in the United States of America. Before DNA extraction, cryopreserved samples of roughly 0.85-11 million PBMC were thawed and then washed. At the time of the earliest PBMC sample, participants with HIV were aged between roughly 23 and 60 years. Each participant contributed PBMC samples from 1-4 timepoints before ART initiation and 2-8 timepoints after ART initiation, with a median of 7 samples. Serial HIV viral load, CD4+ T-cell count, ART history and demographic data were obtained for every participant. Using a Qiagen kit on a QIAcube, genomic DNA was extracted from unsorted PBMC, with samples processed in batches of 12. The immunoSEQ hsTCRB v3.0 assay was used at survey level resolution to sequence the TRB variable region. The targeted TRB sequencing depth was about 35,000-55,000 T-cell genomes per sample. Pooled TRB libraries were sequenced on an Illumina MiSeq with a v3 150-cycle kit. Concerning the study's data processing: Analysis of repertoires was carried out in R inside a reproducible Nextflow workflow spanning QC, data transformation and analysis. Custom analyses were implemented in LymphoSeq2, an R package for AIRR-Seq data exploration. After excluding a few samples that yielded fewer than 5000 total TRB sequences, under 200 HIV repertoires remained for analysis. Of the roughly 180 retained HIV repertoires, approximately 57 were collected before and 120 to 130 after ART initiation. Repertoires were downsampled to 5000 TRB nucleotide sequences, with summary statistics averaged over 100 downsampling iterations. The analysis kept only TRB sequences whose CDR3 regions were at least seven amino acids long. Diversity was assessed using a clonality score derived from Shannon entropy and using the Gini coefficient. In repertoire networks, the top 5000 CDR3 amino acid sequences were linked whenever an edit distance of one separated two sequences. GLIPH2 predicted antigen specificity groups and MHC restriction for TRB CDR3 amino acid sequences. To flag known associations with CMV, EBV, HIV or tissue antigens, CDR3 amino acid sequences were compared against VDJdb and McPAS-TCR. Pre-ART, post-ART and control groups were compared with Wilcoxon signed-rank tests and Holm-Bonferroni correction. Imported from immuneACCESS, the table was reduced by TCRdb to in-frame sequences with V and J called. These copies leave out some clones; in studies compared against another copy, an unresolved V gene accounts for under half, and the cause of the remainder is not known. V and J calls and clone size come straight from that table; D and trimming were deduced from the DNA. In this sample the table shows under 20,000 clones, around four fifths of which occur a single time. Around 8.2% of the sample is taken by the ten largest.

Note on this clone: It has no known antigen specificity. No quality values exist for individual bases; no much larger clone is one base distant.

The receptor was isolated from a man between 18 and 29 years old with HIV. Sequenced here: unsorted PBMCs, sampled 0.3 years after starting antiretroviral therapy.

The base sequence is TGTGCCAGTAGTCGGGAGAGCTCCTATAATTCACCCCTCCACTTT. This codes for CASSRESSYNSPLHF. The sequence joins TRBV19 to TRBJ1-6; the D gene is not confidently resolved. The germline V gene (reference sequence) yields LNHDA for CDR1 and SQIVND for CDR2. The CDR3, from cysteine to phenylalanine, totals 15 residues. CDR3 DNA only is kept here, 45 bases in frame from base 1. Relative to germline, V is 5 bases shorter and J is 0 bases shorter, with 8 bases between their ends.